This T cell receptor beta chain came from a study of shared clonotypes between healthy human individuals. This CDR3 is built from 15 residues. CDR1 is SGHDT, CDR2 YYEEEE, per germline. The ends were cut back, 4 bases at V and 2 bases at J, with 14 bases in the middle. Terminally differentiated effector memory CD45RA+ cells were excluded from the naive CD8 cells, which were CD45RO-negative and positively selected for CCR7. Libraries were prepared by immunoSEQ multiplex PCR; TCRdb keeps only in-frame clonotypes and omits some of them. Here the sample spans some 2,100,000 clones, under 95% being singletons.

The specimen sequenced was naive CD8+ T cells from PBMCs. J is TRBJ2-3 and V is TRBV5-6; D perhaps matches TRBD2 (6 bases). The TCR comes from a man younger than 35 in good health. Some clones in this sample may be carry-over from other donors' samples. CDR3 DNA: TGTGCCAGCAGCATTGGAGGGGACGCCACAGATACGCAGTATTTT. As protein: CASSIGGDATDTQYF.